A single sample gave rise to the 23 T cell receptor beta chains below, sequenced in a study of T cell responses to AZD1222 COVID-19 vaccine. The assay was immunoSEQ multiplex PCR, and TCRdb's table has in-frame clones only and misses some. The sample comprises 75,000 to 95,000 clones, about 91% of which are singletons, and approximately 6.6% rests with the top ten. Sample: peripheral blood, taken on day 0 of MenACWY control vaccination. All receptors derive from an adult in good health.

The chain uses TRBV6-2 or TRBV6-3 and TRBJ2-7; D possibly uses TRBD1 or TRBD2 (7 bases each). V was pared by 5 bases and J by 6 bases, with 14 bases between. Germline loops: CDR1 MNHEY, CDR2 SVGEGT. The length of the CDR3 is 13 residues. The CDR3 here is CASSQQGGTEQYF. In DNA, the CDR3 is TGTGCCAGCAGTCAGCAGGGGGGGACCGAGCAGTACTTC.

The chain employs TRBV18 and TRBJ1-2, with TRBD1 matching over 9 bases. The CDR3 spans 17 residues. J gave up 4 bases and V 6 bases, and 15 bases lay outside the gene matches. CDR1 KGHSH and CDR2 LQKENI come from the germline V gene. CDR3 DNA: TGTGCCAGCTCGCCCCCCGGCGGGACAGGGACCTCCTATGGCTACACCTTC. It codes for CASSPPGGTGTSYGYTF.

V usage is TRBV28 and J usage is TRBJ1-1, with 9 bases identical to TRBD1. Looked up from germline, CDR1 is MDHEN and CDR2 is SYDVKM. The CDR3 is made up of 15 amino acids. After removal of 8 bases from V and 4 bases from J, the junction contained 11 bases not matched to a gene. This chain's CDR3 is CASQTTGTGITEAFF. The DNA of the CDR3 is TGTGCCAGCCAAACCACCGGGACAGGGATCACTGAAGCTTTCTTT.

The chain employs TRBV21-1 and TRBJ1-2. TRBV21-1 is deemed a pseudogene. CDR3 length equals 9 residues. CDR3 residues: CASRICSTF. CDR3 sequence (DNA): TGTGCCAGCAGAATCTGTAGCACCTTC.

This clone was found a few times. This rearrangement joins TRBV30 to TRBJ2-1; possible D gene TRBD1, 6 bases. Germline V gene data show CDR1 as GTSNPN and CDR2 as SVGIG (reference sequence). The CDR3 spans 15 residues. Trimming stripped 3 bases from V and 5 bases from J, with 17 bases between. CDR3 sequence (DNA): TGTGCCTGGAGGTCGACAGGAGGACGTCACAATGAGCAGTTCTTC. This encodes CAWRSTGGRHNEQFF. The full variable domain, rest sourced from reference TRBV30 and TRBJ2-1, is SQTIHQWPATLVQPVGSPLSLECTVEGTSNPNLYWYRQAAGRGLQLLFYSVGIGQISSEVPQNLSASRPQDRQFILSSKKLLLSDSGFYLCAWRSTGGRHNEQFFGPGTRLTVL.

In DNA, the CDR3 is TGCGCCAGCAGCTTGGGACAGGGGAGGTACGCTAATGAAAAACTGTTTTTT. Protein sequence: CASSLGQGRYANEKLFF. The chain combines TRBV5-1 with TRBJ1-4, with 8 nucleotides matching TRBD1. V shed 0 bases, J shed 3 bases, and the junction held 7 bases outside the gene matches. CDR1 SGHRS and CDR2 YFSETQ come from the germline V gene. This CDR3 comprises 17 residues.

The CDR3 sequence: CASSYGTSGDTDTQYF. CDR3 coding DNA: TGTGCCAGCAGTTATGGGACTAGCGGGGACACAGATACGCAGTATTTT. This chain connects TRBV6-2 or TRBV6-3 to TRBJ2-3; TRBD2 matches at 13 bases. Per the germline V gene, CDR1 is MNHEY and CDR2 is SVGEGT. V shed 3 bases and J 2 bases; nucleotides not matched to a gene: 2. This CDR3 comprises 16 residues.

The V and J genes are TRBV2 and TRBJ2-1, with D tentatively TRBD2 (5 bases). CDR3 length: 11 amino acids. V lost 10 bases and J lost 7, with 11 bases in between. Germline V gene sequence: CDR1 SNHLY, CDR2 FYNNEI. CDR3 region: CATGLGNEQFF. CDR3 sequence (DNA): TGTGCCACCGGACTGGGGAATGAGCAGTTCTTC.

The J gene is TRBJ1-2, the V gene TRBV12-3 or TRBV12-4; TRBD1 is a possible D gene (5 bases). Trimming took 3 bases from V and 5 from J, leaving 10 bases between them. This CDR3 is 13 amino acids long. In nucleotides, the CDR3 is TGTGCCAGCAGTTTTCAGGGATTTTATGGCTACACCTTC. This translates into CASSFQGFYGYTF.

The J gene is TRBJ2-5, the V gene TRBV6-5; possible D gene TRBD2, 5 bases. V shed 2 bases and J shed 1 base, with 14 bases lying between them. CDR3 length equals 16 residues. Germline values: CDR1 MNHEY, CDR2 SVGAGI. CDR3: CASSYTTTRGQETQYF. As DNA, the CDR3 is TGTGCCAGCAGTTACACTACAACCCGGGGCCAAGAGACCCAGTACTTC.

V gene TRBV27 combines with J gene TRBJ2-1; 8 bases fit TRBD1. CDR3 length equals 17 residues. CDR1 is MNHEY and CDR2 is SMNVEV in the germline V gene (reference sequence). V shed 6 bases, J shed 6 bases, and the junction held 16 bases outside the gene matches. The CDR3 here is CASSEPSGTGGRNEQFF. CDR3 in DNA: TGTGCCAGCAGCGAACCTTCCGGGACAGGTGGCCGCAATGAGCAGTTCTTC.

This clone was seen only once. V is TRBV5-8 and J is TRBJ1-5, with D unclear. CDR3 length: 14 residues. Trimming pared 5 bases from V and 0 bases from J, leaving 9 bases between. Germline-derived CDR1 and CDR2 are SGHTS and YDEGEE. The CDR3 DNA sequence: TGTGCCAGCAGTCCTCGGACTAGCAATCAGCCCCAGCATTTT. It specifies CASSPRTSNQPQHF.

The sample holds one count of this clone. The rearrangement links TRBV28 to TRBJ2-5; TRBD1 or TRBD2 may be the D gene (6 bases each). The V end lost 7 bases, the J end lost 1 base, and 16 bases lay between the germline ends. CDR1 and CDR2 from the germline V gene are MDHEN and SYDVKM. The CDR3 is 15 residues long. CDR3: CASTNGGASQETQYF. DNA for the CDR3: TGTGCCAGCACCAACGGGGGCGCCAGCCAAGAGACCCAGTACTTC.

The genes are TRBV19 and TRBJ1-5; D remains ambiguous. The CDR3 has 13 residues. Germline-derived CDR1 and CDR2 are LNHDA and SQIVND (reference sequence). With 1 base removed from V and 7 bases from J, the gap between germline ends came to 8 bases. This CDR3 is CASSIAGSQPQHF. CDR3 in DNA: TGTGCCAGTAGTATAGCGGGGAGCCAGCCCCAGCATTTT.

This sequence joins TRBV6-2 or TRBV6-3 and TRBJ1-5; the D is unclear. CDR1 is MNHEY, CDR2 SVGEGT, per germline. The CDR3 is 13 residues long. V dropped 6 bases and J dropped 11 bases, with 17 bases sitting between them. CDR3 DNA: TGTGCCAGCAGCCGTTCCGGGGAGACAACCCAGCATTTT. Amino acid sequence: CASSRSGETTQHF.

This clone was found once. This sequence joins TRBV15 and TRBJ2-3; no definite D call. The V end was cut by 4 bases, the J end by 1 base, with 12 bases between. The CDR3 consists of 15 residues. The germline V gene encodes CDR1 LNHNV and CDR2 YYDKDF (reference sequence). The CDR3 loop is CATSNFGIGTDTQYF. CDR3 nucleotides: TGTGCCACCAGCAACTTTGGAATTGGCACAGATACGCAGTATTTT.

The chain carries TRBV3-1 (or the pseudogene TRBV3-2) and TRBJ1-1; TRBD1 agrees at 9 bases. This CDR3 region has 14 residues. Trimming cost V 1 base and J 3 bases; bases outside gene matches: 0. Per the germline V gene, CDR1 is LGHDT and CDR2 is YNNKEL (reference sequence). The CDR3 loop reads CASSQGTGDTEAFF. CDR3 nucleotides: TGTGCCAGCAGCCAAGGGACAGGGGACACTGAAGCTTTCTTT.

This clone has only one observation. The chain has TRBV29-1 and TRBJ2-1, with 7 bases identical to TRBD2. The V gene's germline CDR1 is SQVTM and CDR2 ANQGSEA. V gave up 4 bases and J gave up 0 bases; unmatched junction bases: 3. The CDR3 consists of 14 residues. CDR3 nucleotides: TGCAGCGTTGGGGGGGGGAACTCCTACAATGAGCAGTTCTTC. Protein sequence: CSVGGGNSYNEQFF.

The chain links TRBV29-1 to TRBJ1-1; tentative D call: TRBD1 (6 bases). In germline, CDR1 is SQVTM, CDR2 ANQGSEA. The CDR3 is 11 residues long. V lost 4 bases to trimming and J lost 4 bases, with 7 bases between them. In nucleotides, the CDR3 is TGCAGCGTTGGAGGGGGCACTGAAGCTTTCTTT. Residues: CSVGGGTEAFF.

The V call is TRBV18, the J call TRBJ2-7; 11 positions agree with TRBD1. V lost 7 bases and J lost 1; bases outside the gene matches: 15. The CDR3 runs to 18 residues. Germline CDR1 and CDR2: KGHSH and LQKENI. The CDR3 DNA reads TGTGCCAGCTTCGGGACAGGGGGACAGCGGGGGTTTTCCTACGAGCAGTACTTC. As protein: CASFGTGGQRGFSYEQYF.

V and J are TRBV28 and TRBJ2-7, with TRBD1 matching 7 bases. V gave up 5 bases and J gave up 1 base; unmatched junction bases: 11. The CDR3 is 16 amino acids. Germline V lookup: CDR1 MDHEN, CDR2 SYDVKM. CDR3 amino acids: CASSPRQGIGSYEQYF. CDR3 nucleotide sequence: TGTGCCAGCAGTCCACGACAGGGAATCGGTTCCTACGAGCAGTACTTC.

This sequence joins TRBV7-8 and TRBJ2-1; TRBD1 agrees at 7 bases. The J segment lost 2 bases and the V segment lost 5 bases, leaving 6 bases of the junction unmatched. CDR3 size: 15 residues. CDR1 and CDR2 (germline): SGHVS, FQNEAQ. This CDR3 is CASSTRQGTYNEQFF. DNA for the CDR3: TGTGCCAGCAGCACCCGACAGGGCACCTACAATGAGCAGTTCTTC. The full variable domain, completed using reference TRBV7-8 and TRBJ2-1, is GAGVSQSPRYKVAKRGQDVALRCDPISGHVSLFWYQQALGQGPEFLTYFQNEAQLDKSGLPSDRFFAERPEGSVSTLKIQRTQQEDSAVYLCASSTRQGTYNEQFFGPGTRLTVL.

CDR3 region: CASNLGVVSGNTIYF. In DNA, the CDR3 is TGTGCCAGCAACCTGGGAGTGGTCTCGGGAAACACCATATATTTT. The chain uses TRBV7-2 and TRBJ1-3; no clear D gene. This CDR3 spans 15 amino acids. V gave up 7 bases and J gave up 4 bases, with 17 bases separating them. Germline V lookup: CDR1 SGHTA, CDR2 FQGNSA.